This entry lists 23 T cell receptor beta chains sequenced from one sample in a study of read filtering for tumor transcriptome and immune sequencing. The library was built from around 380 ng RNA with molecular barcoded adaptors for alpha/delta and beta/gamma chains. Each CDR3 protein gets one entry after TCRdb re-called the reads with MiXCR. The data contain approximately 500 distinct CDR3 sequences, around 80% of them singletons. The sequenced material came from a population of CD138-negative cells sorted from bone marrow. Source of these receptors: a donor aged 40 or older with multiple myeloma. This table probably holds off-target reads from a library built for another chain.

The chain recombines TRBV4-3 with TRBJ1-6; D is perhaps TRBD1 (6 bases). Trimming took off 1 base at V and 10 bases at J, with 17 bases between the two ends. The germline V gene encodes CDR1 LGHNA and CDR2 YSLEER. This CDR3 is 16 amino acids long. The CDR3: CASSQGRGWGKSPLHF. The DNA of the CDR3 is TGCGCCAGCAGCCAAGGAAGGGGGTGGGGGAAGTCACCCCTCCACTTT.

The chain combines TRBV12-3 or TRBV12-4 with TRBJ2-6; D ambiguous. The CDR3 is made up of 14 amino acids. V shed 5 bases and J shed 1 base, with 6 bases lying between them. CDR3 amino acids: CASSPRSGANVLTF. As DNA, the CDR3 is TGTGCCAGCAGTCCCCGATCTGGGGCCAACGTCCTGACTTTC.

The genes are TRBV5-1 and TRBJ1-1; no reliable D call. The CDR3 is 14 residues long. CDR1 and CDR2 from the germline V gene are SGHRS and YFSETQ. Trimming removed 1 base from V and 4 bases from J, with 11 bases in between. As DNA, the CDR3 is TGCGCCAGCAGCTTGAGGCCCATGGGCACTGAAGCTTTCTTT. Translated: CASSLRPMGTEAFF.

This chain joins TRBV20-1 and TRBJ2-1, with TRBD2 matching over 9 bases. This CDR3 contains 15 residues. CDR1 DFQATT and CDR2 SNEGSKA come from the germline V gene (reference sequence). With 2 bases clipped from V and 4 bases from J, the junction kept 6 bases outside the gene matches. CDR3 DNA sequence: TGCAGTGCTAGACCGAGCGGGAGGTCGTACAATGAGCAGTTCTTC. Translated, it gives CSARPSGRSYNEQFF.

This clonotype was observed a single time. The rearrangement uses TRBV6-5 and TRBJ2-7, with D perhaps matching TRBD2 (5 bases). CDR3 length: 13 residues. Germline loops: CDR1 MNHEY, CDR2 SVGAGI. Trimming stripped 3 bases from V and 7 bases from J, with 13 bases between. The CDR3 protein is CASSYYVASEQYF. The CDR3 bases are TGTGCCAGCAGTTATTATGTAGCGTCTGAGCAGTACTTC.

DNA of the CDR3: TGTGCCAGCAGCCCGGAAGCGGGAGGGCCGGATACGCAGTATTTT. This translates into CASSPEAGGPDTQYF. V gene TRBV7-3 combines with J gene TRBJ2-3; 10 bases line up with TRBD2. The CDR3 consists of 15 residues. J was trimmed by 6 bases and V by 5 bases; bases with no gene match: 8. CDR1 and CDR2 from the germline V gene are SGHTA and FQGTGA.

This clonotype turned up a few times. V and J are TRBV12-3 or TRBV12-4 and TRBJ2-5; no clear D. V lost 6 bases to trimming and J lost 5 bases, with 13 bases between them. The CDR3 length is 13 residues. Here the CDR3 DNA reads TGTGCCAGCAGCCCATGGGAAGCTGAGACCCAGTACTTC. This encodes CASSPWEAETQYF.

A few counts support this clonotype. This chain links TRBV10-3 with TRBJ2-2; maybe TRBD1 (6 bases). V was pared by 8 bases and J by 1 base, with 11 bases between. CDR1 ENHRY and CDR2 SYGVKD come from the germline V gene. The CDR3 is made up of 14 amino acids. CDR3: CAILKGVNTGELFF. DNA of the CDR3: TGTGCCATCCTGAAGGGGGTGAACACCGGGGAGCTGTTTTTT.

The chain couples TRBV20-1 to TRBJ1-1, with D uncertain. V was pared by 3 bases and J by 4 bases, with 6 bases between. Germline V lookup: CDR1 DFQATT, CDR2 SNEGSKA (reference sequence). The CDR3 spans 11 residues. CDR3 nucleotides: TGCAGTGCTAGTCAGCCCACTGAAGCTTTCTTT. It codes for CSASQPTEAFF.

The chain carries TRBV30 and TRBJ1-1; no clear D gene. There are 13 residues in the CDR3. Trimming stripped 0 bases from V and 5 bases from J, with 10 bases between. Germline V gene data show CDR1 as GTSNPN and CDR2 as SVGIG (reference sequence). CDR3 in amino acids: CAWSVSQWTEAFF. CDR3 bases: TGTGCCTGGAGTGTATCCCAGTGGACTGAAGCTTTCTTT.

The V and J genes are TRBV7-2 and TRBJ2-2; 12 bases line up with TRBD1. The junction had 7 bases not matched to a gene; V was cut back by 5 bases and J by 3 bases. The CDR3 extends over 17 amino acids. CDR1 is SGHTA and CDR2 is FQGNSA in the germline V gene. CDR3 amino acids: CASSPWDRGHDTGELFF. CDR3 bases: TGTGCCAGCAGCCCCTGGGACAGGGGGCATGACACCGGGGAGCTGTTTTTT.

The DNA for the CDR3 is TGTGCCAGCAGCCGTACTCTGGTCACAGATACGCAGTATTTT. Translating gives CASSRTLVTDTQYF. V usage is TRBV11-2 and J usage is TRBJ2-3; D gene uncertain. Germline V lookup: CDR1 SGHAT, CDR2 FQNNGV. V was pared by 5 bases and J by 2 bases, with 11 bases between. This CDR3 has 14 residues.

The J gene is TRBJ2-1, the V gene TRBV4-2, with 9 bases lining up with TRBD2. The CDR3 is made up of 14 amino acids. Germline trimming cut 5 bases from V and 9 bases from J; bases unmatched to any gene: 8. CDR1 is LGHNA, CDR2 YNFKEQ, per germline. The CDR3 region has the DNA TGTGCCAGCAGCTTAGATGGACTAGCGAGTGAGCAGTTCTTC. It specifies CASSLDGLASEQFF.

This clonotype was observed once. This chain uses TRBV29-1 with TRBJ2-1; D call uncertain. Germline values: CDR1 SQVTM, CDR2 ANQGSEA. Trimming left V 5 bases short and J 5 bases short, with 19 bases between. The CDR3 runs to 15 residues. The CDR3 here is CSVTHWGGANNEQFF. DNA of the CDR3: TGCAGCGTTACACATTGGGGTGGAGCTAACAATGAGCAGTTCTTC.

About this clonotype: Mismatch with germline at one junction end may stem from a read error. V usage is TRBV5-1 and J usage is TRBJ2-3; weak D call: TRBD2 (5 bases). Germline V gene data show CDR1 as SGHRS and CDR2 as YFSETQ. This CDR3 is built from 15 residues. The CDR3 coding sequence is TGCGCCTGCAGCATGATATCGCGGGCGGCAGATACGCAGTATTTT. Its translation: CACSMISRAADTQYF.

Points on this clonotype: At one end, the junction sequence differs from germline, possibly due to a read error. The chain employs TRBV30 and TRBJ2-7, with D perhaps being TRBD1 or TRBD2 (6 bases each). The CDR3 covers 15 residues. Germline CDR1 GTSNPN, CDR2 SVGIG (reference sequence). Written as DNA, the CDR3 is TGTGCCTGGAGGCGGGACACCCTGGTCCCCTACGGGCAGTACTTC. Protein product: CAWRRDTLVPYGQYF.

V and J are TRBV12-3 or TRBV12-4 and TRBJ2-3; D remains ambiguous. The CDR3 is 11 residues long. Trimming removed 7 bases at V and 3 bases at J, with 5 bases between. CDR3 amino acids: CASTSTDTQYF. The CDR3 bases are TGTGCCAGCACTTCAACAGATACGCAGTATTTT.

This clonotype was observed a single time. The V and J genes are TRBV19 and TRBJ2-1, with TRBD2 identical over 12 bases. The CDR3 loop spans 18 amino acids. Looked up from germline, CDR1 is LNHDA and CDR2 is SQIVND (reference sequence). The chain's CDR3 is CASAPLAGGLTSYNEQFF. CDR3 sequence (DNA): TGTGCGAGTGCCCCACTAGCGGGAGGCCTCACATCCTACAATGAGCAGTTCTTC.

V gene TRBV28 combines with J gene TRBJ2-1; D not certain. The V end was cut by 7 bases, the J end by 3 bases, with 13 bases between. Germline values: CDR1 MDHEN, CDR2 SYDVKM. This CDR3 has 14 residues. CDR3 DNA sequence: TGTGCCAGCAATGGGCCGGACCTCTACAATGAGCAGTTCTTC. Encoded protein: CASNGPDLYNEQFF.

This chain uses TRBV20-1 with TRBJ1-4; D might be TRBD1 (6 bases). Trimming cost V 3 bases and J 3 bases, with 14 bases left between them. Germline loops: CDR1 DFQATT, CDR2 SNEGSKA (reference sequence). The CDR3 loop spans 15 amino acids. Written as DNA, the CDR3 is TGCAGTGCTAGGAGTTTCAGGGGTCCTAATGAAAAACTGTTTTTT. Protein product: CSARSFRGPNEKLFF.

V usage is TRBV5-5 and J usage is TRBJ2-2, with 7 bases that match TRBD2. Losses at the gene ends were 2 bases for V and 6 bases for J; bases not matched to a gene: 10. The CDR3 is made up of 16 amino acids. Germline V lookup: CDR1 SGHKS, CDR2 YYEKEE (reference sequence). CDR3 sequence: CASSFLAGVGAGELFF. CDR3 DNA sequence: TGTGCCAGCAGCTTTCTGGCGGGAGTGGGGGCCGGGGAGCTGTTTTTT. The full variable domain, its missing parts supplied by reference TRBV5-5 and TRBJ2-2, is DAGVTQSPTHLIKTRGQQVTLRCSPISGHKSVSWYQQVLGQGPQFIFQYYEKEERGRGNFPDRFSARQFPNYSSELNVNALLLGDSALYLCASSFLAGVGAGELFFGEGSRLTVL.

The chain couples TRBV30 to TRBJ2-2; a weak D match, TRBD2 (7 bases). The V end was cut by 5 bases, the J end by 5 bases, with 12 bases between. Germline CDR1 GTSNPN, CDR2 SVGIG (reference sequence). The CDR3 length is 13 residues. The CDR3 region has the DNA TGTGCCTGGGGGGCGGGGGCAACCGGGGAGCTGTTTTTT. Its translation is CAWGAGATGELFF.

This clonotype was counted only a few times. CDR3 DNA: TGTGCCAGCAGAAGGGGGGCGGGACAGGGCTCCGAGCAGTACTTC. As protein: CASRRGAGQGSEQYF. V gene TRBV7-8 combines with J gene TRBJ2-7, with 9 bases identical to TRBD1. CDR3 length equals 15 residues. In germline, CDR1 is SGHVS, CDR2 FQNEAQ. The trim removed 6 bases at V and 6 bases at J, leaving 12 bases unmatched.